The text below deals with one TCR beta chain. Its antigen is undetermined. At one of its ends the junction is not consistent with the germline gene, which may arise from a read error. The sorted Tregs were CD4+CD25+CD127-/low cells. CDR1 is DFQATT and CDR2 is SNEGSKA in the germline V gene (reference sequence). The CDR3 consists of 12 residues. After constant-region reverse-primer amplification, full-length variable regions underwent semi-nested PCR with Nested Universal Primer A. One entry per CDR3 protein results from TCRdb running MiXCR on the 5' RACE reads. The sample shows some 10,000 distinct CDR3 sequences, roughly a sixth of them seen only once. Findings and caveats of the study: The TCR gene usage of tumor memory CD4+ T cells clustered together with blood and lymph node memory CD4+ cells and with lymph node naive CD4+ cells.

The specimen was Tregs sorted from a lymph node. This chain joins TRBV20-1 and TRBJ1-2, with TRBD1 matching 7 bases. This TCR was recovered from a female donor with breast cancer. This CDR3 is CSRRDRAGGHTF. CDR3 nucleotides: TGCAGTCGACGAGACAGGGCGGGTGGCCACACCTTC.